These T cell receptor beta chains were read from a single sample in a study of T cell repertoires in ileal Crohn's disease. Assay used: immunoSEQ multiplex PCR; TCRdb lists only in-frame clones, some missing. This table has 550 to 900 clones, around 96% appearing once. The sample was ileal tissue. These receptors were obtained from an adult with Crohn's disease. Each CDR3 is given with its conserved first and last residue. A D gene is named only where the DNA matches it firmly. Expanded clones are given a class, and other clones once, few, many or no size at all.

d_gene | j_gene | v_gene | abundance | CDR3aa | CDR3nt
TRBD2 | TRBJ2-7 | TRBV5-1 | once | CASTQADPGGYEQYF | TGCGCCAGCACTCAGGCGGATCCCGGGGGGTACGAGCAGTACTTC
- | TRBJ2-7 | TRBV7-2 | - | CASSQGGGARYEQYF | TGTGCCAGCAGCCAGGGTGGGGGGGCGCGCTACGAGCAGTACTTC
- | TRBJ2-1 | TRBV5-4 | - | CASSQVDMGHNEQFF | TGTGCCAGCAGCCAGGTCGATATGGGACACAATGAGCAGTTCTTC
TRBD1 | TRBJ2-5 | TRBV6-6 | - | CATGTGGAETQYF | TGTGCCACCGGGACAGGGGGCGCCGAGACCCAGTACTTC
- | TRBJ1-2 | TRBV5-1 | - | CASSFGQQGRGYTF | TGCGCCAGCAGCTTTGGCCAACAGGGCAGAGGCTACACCTTC
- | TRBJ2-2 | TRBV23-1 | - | CASSHLDSSNTGELFF | TGCGCCAGCAGTCATCTTGACAGCTCCAACACCGGGGAGCTGTTTTTT
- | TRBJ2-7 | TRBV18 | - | CASSRVRWAVGEQYF | TGTGCCAGCTCACGGGTTCGATGGGCTGTCGGAGAGCAGTACTTC
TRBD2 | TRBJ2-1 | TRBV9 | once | CASSPQLAGNEQFF | TGTGCCAGCAGCCCACAACTAGCGGGGAATGAGCAGTTCTTC
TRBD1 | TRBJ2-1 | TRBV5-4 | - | CASSPRLGTANNEQFF | TGTGCCAGCAGCCCCCGCCTTGGGACAGCTAACAATGAGCAGTTCTTC
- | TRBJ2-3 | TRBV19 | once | CASSIDEPPSPSTSTDTQYF | TGTGCCAGTAGTATTGACGAACCCCCGTCCCCATCGACTAGCACAGATACGCAGTATTTT
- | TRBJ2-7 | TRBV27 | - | CASGLAPYEQYF | TGTGCCAGCGGGCTAGCTCCCTACGAGCAGTACTTC
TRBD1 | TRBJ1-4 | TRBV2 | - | CASSDRGFNNEKLFF | TGTGCCAGCAGTGACAGGGGGTTCAATAATGAAAAACTGTTTTTT
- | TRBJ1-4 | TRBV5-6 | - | CASSLVRQEEKLFF | TGTGCCAGCAGCTTGGTCAGGCAGGAGGAAAAACTGTTTTTT
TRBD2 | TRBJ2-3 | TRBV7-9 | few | CASSMGLAGPADTQYF | TGTGCCAGCAGCATGGGCCTAGCGGGTCCTGCAGATACGCAGTATTTT
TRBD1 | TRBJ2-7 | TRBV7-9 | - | CASSRLIGTALDEQYF | TGTGCCAGCAGCCGCTTGATTGGGACAGCTCTCGACGAGCAGTACTTC
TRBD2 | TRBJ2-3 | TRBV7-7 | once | CASSPAGRVTDTQYF | TGTGCCAGCAGCCCGGCCGGGAGGGTCACAGATACGCAGTATTTT
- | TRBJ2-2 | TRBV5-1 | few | CASSLGPRTSTGELFF | TGCGCCAGCAGCTTGGGCCCGCGAACGTCCACCGGGGAGCTGTTTTTT
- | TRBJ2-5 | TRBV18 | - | CASSPAGRETQYF | TGTGCCAGCTCACCGGCAGGTAGAGAGACCCAGTACTTC
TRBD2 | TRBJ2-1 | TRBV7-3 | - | CASSQLAGAYNEQFF | TGTGCCAGCAGCCAACTAGCGGGAGCGTACAATGAGCAGTTCTTC
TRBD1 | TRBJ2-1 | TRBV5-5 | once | CASSSPGGGNNEQFF | TGTGCCAGCAGCTCCCCAGGGGGCGGTAACAATGAGCAGTTCTTC
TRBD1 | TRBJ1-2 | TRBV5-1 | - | CASSLLTTGVGYGYTF | TGCGCCAGCAGCTTATTGACGACAGGGGTAGGGTATGGCTACACCTTC
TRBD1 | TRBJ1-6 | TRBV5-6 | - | CASSFDRGSPLHF | TGTGCCAGCAGCTTTGACAGGGGATCACCCCTCCACTTT
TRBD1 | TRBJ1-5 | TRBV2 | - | CASRAGTAGGQPQHF | TGTGCCAGCAGAGCCGGGACAGCGGGCGGACAGCCCCAGCATTTT
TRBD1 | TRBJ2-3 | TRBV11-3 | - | CASSSGTGWGSTDTQYF | TGTGCCAGCAGCTCCGGGACAGGGTGGGGAAGCACAGATACGCAGTATTTT
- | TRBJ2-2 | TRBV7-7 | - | CASSPVGGVRAGELFF | TGTGCCAGCAGCCCGGTGGGTGGGGTGCGGGCCGGGGAGCTGTTTTTT
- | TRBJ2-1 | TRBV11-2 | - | CASSLGVGGRFF | TGTGCCAGCAGCTTAGGGGTGGGGGGCCGGTTCTTC
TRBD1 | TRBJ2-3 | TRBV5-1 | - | CASSWGQGVGTDTQYF | TGCGCCAGCAGCTGGGGACAGGGGGTCGGCACAGATACGCAGTATTTT
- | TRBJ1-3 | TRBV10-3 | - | CAISAQVGKSYGNTIYF | TGTGCCATCAGTGCTCAGGTCGGGAAATCTTATGGAAACACCATATATTTT
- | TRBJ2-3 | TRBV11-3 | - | CASSLGGEATDTQYF | TGTGCCAGCAGCTTAGGCGGGGAAGCCACAGATACGCAGTATTTT
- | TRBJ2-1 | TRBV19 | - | CASSGEAGRQFF | TGTGCCAGTAGTGGAGAAGCGGGCCGGCAGTTCTTC
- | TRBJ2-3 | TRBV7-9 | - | CASSSITGLSTDTQYF | TGTGCCAGCAGCTCCATTACGGGGCTGAGCACAGATACGCAGTATTTT
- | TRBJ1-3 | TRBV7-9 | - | CASSLVFGVSSTGNTIYF | TGTGCCAGCAGCTTAGTTTTTGGCGTCAGTTCGACGGGAAACACCATATATTTT
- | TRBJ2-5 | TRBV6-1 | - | CASSAPSQRETQYF | TGTGCCAGCAGTGCCCCGTCCCAACGGGAGACCCAGTACTTC
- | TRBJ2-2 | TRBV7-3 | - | CASSLGDTGELFF | TGTGCCAGCAGCTTAGGTGACACCGGGGAGCTGTTTTTT
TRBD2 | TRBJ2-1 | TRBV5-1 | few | CASSLNPSGGGSSGEQFF | TGCGCCAGCAGCTTGAATCCTAGCGGGGGGGGCTCATCGGGTGAGCAGTTCTTC
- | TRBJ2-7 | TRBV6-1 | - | CASSEEVKQYF | TGTGCCAGCAGTGAGGAGGTCAAGCAGTACTTC